The next 3 T cell receptor beta chains were all read from a single sample in a study of OX40 agonist ivuxolimab in advanced cancers. Only in-frame clones appear in the TCRdb table, and some are missing; sequencing was by immunoSEQ multiplex PCR. The sample has tens of thousands of clones; 75% to 85% are singletons. Sequencing used CD4+ or CD8+ T cells sorted from blood, obtained in a trial of the OX40 agonist ivuxolimab. The receptors derive from an adult with an advanced solid tumor such as melanoma, head and neck, liver or kidney cancer.

The CDR3 sequence: CASSRAGGYEQYF. The CDR3 DNA is TGTGCCAGCAGTCGGGCAGGGGGGTACGAGCAGTACTTC. V and J are TRBV2 and TRBJ2-7, with D maybe TRBD1 (7 bases). The CDR3 runs to 13 residues. Trimming took off 5 bases at V and 4 bases at J, with 12 bases between the two ends. Per the germline V gene, CDR1 is SNHLY and CDR2 is FYNNEI.

The chain combines TRBV5-1 with TRBJ1-5, with 7 bases aligning to TRBD1. This CDR3 comprises 14 residues. Germline V gene sequence: CDR1 SGHRS, CDR2 YFSETQ. Losses at the gene ends were 4 bases for V and 4 bases for J; bases not matched to a gene: 5. In nucleotides, the CDR3 is TGCGCCAGCAGCCCAGGGACAGAGAATCAGCCCCAGCATTTT. Its translation: CASSPGTENQPQHF.

The gene calls are TRBV18 and TRBJ1-3, with a possible D match to TRBD1 (5 bases). V lost 1 base and J 4 bases, leaving 11 bases between the germline ends. CDR3 length: 15 amino acids. CDR1 and CDR2 from the germline V gene are KGHSH and LQKENI. The CDR3 coding sequence is TGTGCCAGCTCACCACTCCCAGGGTCAGGAAACACCATATATTTT. It translates to CASSPLPGSGNTIYF.